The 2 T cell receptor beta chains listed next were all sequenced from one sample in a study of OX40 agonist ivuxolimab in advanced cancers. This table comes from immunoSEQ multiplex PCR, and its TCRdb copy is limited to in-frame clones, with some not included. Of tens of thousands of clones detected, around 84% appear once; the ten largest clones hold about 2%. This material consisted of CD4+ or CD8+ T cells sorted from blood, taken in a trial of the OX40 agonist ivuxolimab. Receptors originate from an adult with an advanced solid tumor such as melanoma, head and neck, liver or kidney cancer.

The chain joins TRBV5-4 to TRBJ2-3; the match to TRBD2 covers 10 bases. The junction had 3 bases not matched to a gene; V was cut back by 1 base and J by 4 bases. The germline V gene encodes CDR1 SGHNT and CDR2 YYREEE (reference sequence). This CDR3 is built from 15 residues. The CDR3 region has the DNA TGTGCCAGCAGCTTGTGGACTAGCGGCTCAGATACGCAGTATTTT. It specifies CASSLWTSGSDTQYF.

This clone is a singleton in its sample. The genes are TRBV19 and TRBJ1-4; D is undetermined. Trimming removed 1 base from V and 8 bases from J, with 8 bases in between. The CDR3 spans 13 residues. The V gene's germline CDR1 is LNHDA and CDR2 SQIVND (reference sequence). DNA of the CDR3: TGTGCCAGTAGTATAGTGGGAAGAGAAAAACTGTTTTTT. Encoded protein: CASSIVGREKLFF.